Following are 24 T cell receptor beta chains from one sample sequenced in a study of tumor-infiltrating lymphocytes in localized non-small cell lung cancer. Profiling relied on immunoSEQ multiplex PCR, and the TCRdb table lists in-frame clones only, not all of them. Among around 15,000 clones listed, roughly 70% were seen once. Sequences were obtained from lung tumor tissue. These receptors were collected from a human donor with non-small cell lung cancer.

The chain couples TRBV9 to TRBJ2-2; TRBD1 agrees at 9 bases. Per the germline V gene, CDR1 is SGDLS and CDR2 is YYNGEE. V trimming: 0 bases; J trimming: 5 bases; junction bases outside the gene matches: 2. This CDR3 is 15 amino acids long. The CDR3, as DNA: TGTGCCAGCAGCGTAGGACAGGGGGGGACCGGGGAGCTGTTTTTT. Encoded protein: CASSVGQGGTGELFF.

V is TRBV5-1 and J is TRBJ2-3; D unresolved. Germline V gene lookup returns CDR1 SGHRS and CDR2 YFSETQ. Trimming cost V 0 bases and J 5 bases, with 4 bases left between them. The length of the CDR3 is 12 residues. The CDR3 bases are TGCGCCAGCAGCTTGGTGGGAGATACGCAGTATTTT. It is translated as CASSLVGDTQYF.

The chain links TRBV12-5 to TRBJ1-2, with D perhaps TRBD1 (5 bases). The CDR3 totals 17 residues. V lost 0 bases and J lost 5, with 19 bases in between. CDR1 is LGHNT and CDR2 is FRNRAP in the germline V gene. In nucleotides, the CDR3 is TGTGCTAGTGGTTTGGTACCTTCTGGGGGAACGGTTTATGGCTACACCTTC. The encoded protein is CASGLVPSGGTVYGYTF.

V is TRBV9 and J is TRBJ2-7; the D is unclear. V was pared by 0 bases and J by 2 bases, with 12 bases between. There are 15 residues in the CDR3. CDR1 and CDR2 from the germline V gene are SGDLS and YYNGEE. The CDR3 protein is CASSVAPDGPYEQYF. The CDR3 DNA is TGTGCCAGCAGCGTAGCCCCAGACGGACCCTACGAGCAGTACTTC.

The rearrangement joins TRBV15 to TRBJ2-3, with unresolved D. CDR1 LNHNV and CDR2 YYDKDF come from the germline V gene (reference sequence). The CDR3 contains 13 residues. Trimming stripped 4 bases from V and 2 bases from J, with 7 bases between. CDR3 loop: CATSTSHTDTQYF. The CDR3 nucleotides are TGTGCCACCAGCACCAGCCACACAGATACGCAGTATTTT.

V is TRBV4-1 and J is TRBJ2-7, with 14 bases that match TRBD2. CDR3 size: 16 residues. Trimming took 0 bases from V and 7 from J; bases not matched to a gene: 5. CDR1 is MGHRA and CDR2 is YSYEKL in the germline V gene. The CDR3 DNA reads as TGCGCCAGCAGCCAAGAGGTGGGACTAGCGGGAGCTGAGCAGTACTTC. Translation: CASSQEVGLAGAEQYF.

This rearrangement joins TRBV7-8 to TRBJ1-2; the match to TRBD1 covers 7 bases. Germline CDR1 reads SGHVS; CDR2 reads FQNEAQ. The CDR3 is made up of 13 amino acids. V was pared by 6 bases and J by 7 bases, with 8 bases of the junction left unmatched. In DNA form, the CDR3 reads TGTGCCAGCAGGGGCGACGCAGGGGGTGGCTACACCTTC. Its translation is CASRGDAGGGYTF.

The V call is TRBV5-1, the J call TRBJ2-7; TRBD1 aligns across 8 bases. Losses at the gene ends were 0 bases for V and 6 bases for J; bases not matched to a gene: 2. CDR3 length: 13 amino acids. Per germline, CDR1 SGHRS and CDR2 YFSETQ. The CDR3 region is CASSLGQGREQYF. The CDR3 region has the DNA TGCGCCAGCAGCTTGGGACAGGGGCGCGAGCAGTACTTC.

This chain joins TRBV9 and TRBJ1-2; no clear D gene. The V end was cut by 2 bases, the J end by 8 bases, with 13 bases between. Germline CDR1 and CDR2: SGDLS and YYNGEE. The CDR3 has 13 amino acids. Written as DNA, the CDR3 is TGTGCCAGCAGCGTCCTTGAGGGCGGAGGCTACACCTTC. Residues: CASSVLEGGGYTF.

The rearrangement links TRBV28 to TRBJ2-7, with D perhaps assigned TRBD1 or TRBD2 (5 bases each). The germline V and J ends were trimmed by 3 bases and 2 bases, with 11 bases remaining between them. Germline V gives CDR1 MDHEN, CDR2 SYDVKM. There are 14 residues in the CDR3. The DNA for the CDR3 is TGTGCCAGCAGTTTGGGGGACGCCACCTACGAGCAGTACTTC. It specifies CASSLGDATYEQYF.

This clone is labeled medium-sized (0.01 to 0.1%). The CDR3 sequence is CASYPASGRTGANVLTF. The CDR3 DNA sequence: TGTGCCAGCTACCCCGCTAGCGGGAGGACTGGGGCCAACGTCCTGACTTTC. This chain links TRBV27 with TRBJ2-6; 11 positions match TRBD2. The germline gives CDR1 MNHEY, CDR2 SMNVEV (reference sequence). The CDR3 has 17 residues. V lost 8 bases and J lost 2; bases outside the gene matches: 8.

The rearrangement links TRBV6-5 to TRBJ2-7; 8 bases fit TRBD1. CDR1 and CDR2 (germline): MNHEY, SVGAGI. Trimming at V came to 2 bases and at J to 3 bases, leaving 3 bases not matched to a gene. CDR3 length equals 14 residues. This CDR3 is CASSYGTGHYEQYF. The CDR3 DNA reads as TGTGCCAGCAGTTACGGGACAGGCCACTACGAGCAGTACTTC.

The chain is built from TRBV30 and TRBJ2-5; no firm D call. The J call may be incorrect, as the DNA end agrees better with TRBJ2-7. This CDR3 has 11 residues. Germline V lookup: CDR1 GTSNPN, CDR2 SVGIG (reference sequence). CDR3 nucleotide sequence: TGTGCCTACCGGACGGCGGACGAGCAGTACTTC. Translation gives CAYRTADEQYF.

The CDR3 protein is CASRSPGLATDTQYF. CDR3 nucleotide sequence: TGTGCCAGTAGATCACCGGGACTAGCGACAGATACGCAGTATTTT. V gene TRBV19 combines with J gene TRBJ2-3, with 10 bases aligning to TRBD2. V lost 6 bases to trimming and J lost 3 bases; unmatched junction nucleotides: 6. This CDR3 contains 15 residues. Looked up from germline, CDR1 is LNHDA and CDR2 is SQIVND (reference sequence).

The chain has TRBV2 and TRBJ2-7; D is undetermined. Per germline, CDR1 SNHLY and CDR2 FYNNEI. The CDR3 covers 11 residues. Trimming left V 0 bases short and J 8 bases short, with 5 bases between. The CDR3 here is CASSEAPQQYF. Written as DNA, the CDR3 is TGTGCCAGCAGTGAAGCGCCCCAGCAGTACTTC.

The chain employs TRBV29-1 and TRBJ2-3; 9 bases are a match to TRBD2. Germline CDR1 SQVTM, CDR2 ANQGSEA. Trimming removed 2 bases from V and 4 bases from J; junction bases left unmatched: 7. This CDR3 has 15 amino acids. Here the CDR3 reads CSVERGGRAADTQYF. The CDR3, as DNA: TGCAGCGTTGAACGGGGCGGGAGGGCCGCAGATACGCAGTATTTT.

J is TRBJ2-7 and V is TRBV7-2, with TRBD1 as a possible D gene (6 bases). The CDR3 has 13 amino acids. Germline values: CDR1 SGHTA, CDR2 FQGNSA. V lost 5 bases to trimming and J lost 2 bases, with 10 bases between them. CDR3 protein: CASSTDRTYEQYF. DNA for the CDR3: TGTGCCAGCAGCACCGACAGGACCTACGAGCAGTACTTC.

The chain joins TRBV29-1 to TRBJ1-1; no clear D gene. Trimming shortened V by 7 bases and J by 3 bases, and 6 bases separated the two germline ends. The CDR3 extends over 10 amino acids. Germline lookup yields CDR1 SQVTM and CDR2 ANQGSEA. CDR3 in DNA: TGCAGCGCCGCGGACACTGAAGCTTTCTTT. Translating gives CSAADTEAFF. Full variable domain (remainder filled in from reference TRBV29-1 and TRBJ1-1): SAVISQKPSRDICQRGTSLTIQCQVDSQVTMMFWYRQQPGQSLTLIATANQGSEATYESGFVIDKFPISRPNLTFSTLTVSNMSPEDSSIYLCSAADTEAFFGQGTRLTVV.

The rearrangement uses TRBV2 and TRBJ2-7; D ambiguous. Germline CDR1 SNHLY, CDR2 FYNNEI. The ends were cut back, 6 bases at V and 4 bases at J, with 7 bases in the middle. CDR3 length: 11 residues. The CDR3: CASSRRYEQYF. CDR3 nucleotide sequence: TGTGCCAGCAGCCGCCGTTACGAGCAGTACTTC.

The table lists this clone with a few counts. The rearrangement joins TRBV5-1 to TRBJ1-6, with D unclear. The CDR3 extends over 15 amino acids. Germline-derived CDR1 and CDR2 are SGHRS and YFSETQ. V dropped 9 bases and J dropped 0 bases, with 13 bases sitting between them. As DNA, the CDR3 is TGCGCCACCAAATTCACGAGCTCCTATAATTCACCCCTCCACTTT. It encodes CATKFTSSYNSPLHF.

This clone has more than one count but fewer than ten. The chain recombines TRBV7-6 with TRBJ1-1, with 7 bases that match TRBD1. Germline V CDR1 and CDR2: SGHVS, FNYEAQ. V gave up 5 bases and J gave up 3 bases; unmatched junction bases: 6. The CDR3 runs to 14 residues. This chain's CDR3 is CASSVRDSYTEAFF. CDR3 coding DNA: TGTGCCAGCAGCGTCCGGGACAGCTACACTGAAGCTTTCTTT.

V usage is TRBV19 and J usage is TRBJ1-6, with 10 bases matching TRBD1. CDR1 and CDR2 (germline): LNHDA, SQIVND (reference sequence). Unmatched junction bases numbered 7, after V lost 4 bases and J lost 1 base. This CDR3 has 18 amino acids. In nucleotides, the CDR3 is TGTGCCAGTAGTAGGAGACAGGGGGCAGGATCCTATAATTCACCCCTCCACTTT. This sequence encodes CASSRRQGAGSYNSPLHF.

The chain recombines TRBV5-4 with TRBJ2-3; 14 bases map to TRBD2. This CDR3 region has 17 residues. The germline V gene has CDR1 SGHNT and CDR2 YYREEE (reference sequence). The ends lost 0 bases at V and 9 bases at J; junction bases unmatched: 9. The CDR3 DNA follows: TGTGCCAGCAGCTTGGGACTAGCGGGGGGGGGCACCAAAACGCAGTATTTT. It is translated as CASSLGLAGGGTKTQYF.

V is TRBV7-9 and J is TRBJ2-7, with a tentative D call TRBD1 (6 bases). This CDR3 region has 13 residues. Trimming removed 5 bases from V and 7 bases from J, with 15 bases in between. The V gene's germline CDR1 is SEHNR and CDR2 FQNEAQ (reference sequence). The CDR3 region has the DNA TGTGCCAGCAGCCCTAAGCAGGGGCCGGAGCAGTACTTC. This translates into CASSPKQGPEQYF.